This TCR beta chain was retrieved from a study of blood T cell repertoires in COVID-19. For the study at large: Samples of COVID-19 (acute and convalescent) were obtained from the United States, Italy and Spain. PBMCs, B-cell-depleted T cells, or T cells provided the cDNA or gDNA that made up the material.

Clones were sequenced by immunoSEQ multiplex PCR, and TCRdb holds only the in-frame ones, with some missing. The sample carries roughly 97,000 clones, 75% to 95% recorded once. With 0 bases removed from V and 7 bases from J, the gap between germline ends came to 13 bases. The CDR3 is made up of 14 amino acids. Per the germline V gene, CDR1 is SGDLS and CDR2 is YYNGEE. The clonotype comes from a human donor in a cohort sampled during active COVID-19. The sequenced sample was peripheral blood. This chain joins TRBV9 and TRBJ1-2, with D unresolved. The CDR3 DNA follows: TGTGCCAGCAGCGTAGGTGATAGCCAGATTGGCTACACCTTC. Translation gives CASSVGDSQIGYTF.